The rows below give T cell receptor beta chains drawn from one sample of a study of radiotherapy plus CTLA-4 blockade in lung cancer. Data came from immunoSEQ multiplex PCR; TCRdb stores just in-frame clones and leaves some out. The data show around 90,000 clones, under 85% seen once. Sequencing was performed on peripheral blood, taken from a patient treated with radiotherapy plus ipilimumab. The source is a human donor with non-small cell lung cancer that progressed on radiotherapy plus ipilimumab. CDR3s include the opening cysteine and the closing phenylalanine or tryptophan. Each record gives: J gene, V gene, clone size, CDR3 length, D gene, CDR3 DNA, CDR3 protein. D genes are given only for firm matches. Expanded clones get a size class; other rows say once, few or many, or leave the size out.

j_gene: TRBJ1-4; v_gene: TRBV11-2; abundance: .; len: 15; d_gene: .; CDR3nt: TGTGCCAGCAGCTTGGGGAGGGGTCTAAGCGAAAAACTGTTTTTT; CDR3aa: CASSLGRGLSEKLFF
j_gene: TRBJ1-4; v_gene: TRBV28; abundance: .; len: 14; d_gene: .; CDR3nt: TGTGCCACCTTCTCGACGACCGCTGATGAAAAACTGTTTTTT; CDR3aa: CATFSTTADEKLFF
j_gene: TRBJ1-1; v_gene: TRBV7-2; abundance: few; len: 16; d_gene: .; CDR3nt: TGTGCCAGCAGCTCCGGGACGTCGGGCGGGAACACTGAAGCTTTCTTT; CDR3aa: CASSSGTSGGNTEAFF
j_gene: TRBJ2-7; v_gene: TRBV28; abundance: .; len: 14; d_gene: .; CDR3nt: TGTGCCAGCAGTCCCCGGACGGAAGAAAGGCGGCAGTACTTC; CDR3aa: CASSPRTEERRQYF
j_gene: TRBJ2-3; v_gene: TRBV7-9; abundance: .; len: 15; d_gene: TRBD1; CDR3nt: TGTGCCAGCAGCTTAGTCGGGACAGGTACTTATACGCAGTATTTT; CDR3aa: CASSLVGTGTYTQYF
j_gene: TRBJ2-7; v_gene: TRBV2; abundance: .; len: 15; d_gene: TRBD1; CDR3nt: TGTGCCAGCAGGGGACTCGGGACAGGGAGCTACGAGCAGTACTTC; CDR3aa: CASRGLGTGSYEQYF
j_gene: TRBJ2-7; v_gene: TRBV5-4; abundance: once; len: 16; d_gene: TRBD2; CDR3nt: TGTGCCAGCAGCTTGGATGGGGGAGCGGGGGACTACGAGCAGTACTTC; CDR3aa: CASSLDGGAGDYEQYF
j_gene: TRBJ2-5; v_gene: TRBV29-1; abundance: once; len: 12; d_gene: .; CDR3nt: TGCAGCGTGAACGGACGTGGGGAGACCCAGTACTTC; CDR3aa: CSVNGRGETQYF
j_gene: TRBJ2-7; v_gene: TRBV4-2; abundance: .; len: 15; d_gene: .; CDR3nt: TGTGCCAGCAGCCAAGGCGTCCCCTACTCCTACGAGCAGTACTTC; CDR3aa: CASSQGVPYSYEQYF
j_gene: TRBJ2-7; v_gene: TRBV2; abundance: .; len: 12; d_gene: .; CDR3nt: TGTGCCAGCAGCGGGGGCTCCTACGAGCAGTACTTC; CDR3aa: CASSGGSYEQYF
j_gene: TRBJ1-1; v_gene: TRBV19; abundance: .; len: 12; d_gene: .; CDR3nt: TGTGCCAGTAGCCAGGGGAGGCAGCCAGAACTCTTT; CDR3aa: CASSQGRQPELF
j_gene: TRBJ2-7; v_gene: TRBV18; abundance: .; len: 13; d_gene: .; CDR3nt: TGTGCCAGCTCACCAGATAGACAGCTCGAGCAGTACTTC; CDR3aa: CASSPDRQLEQYF
j_gene: TRBJ2-2; v_gene: TRBV7-8; abundance: .; len: 15; d_gene: .; CDR3nt: TGTGCCAGCAGCTATCAGGAGTGGCGGACCGGGGAGCTGTTTTTT; CDR3aa: CASSYQEWRTGELFF
j_gene: TRBJ2-1; v_gene: TRBV30; abundance: few; len: 13; d_gene: .; CDR3nt: TGTGCCTGGAGTGGGGTGCTGGGACAACCCCCGTTCTTC; CDR3aa: CAWSGVLGQPPFF
j_gene: TRBJ2-5; v_gene: TRBV18; abundance: .; len: 12; d_gene: .; CDR3nt: TGTGCCAGCTCACCAGGGTCTGAGACCCAGTACTTC; CDR3aa: CASSPGSETQYF
j_gene: TRBJ1-2; v_gene: TRBV10-3; abundance: few; len: 11; d_gene: .; CDR3nt: TGTGCCATCAGTGAGGGGGCCGGCTACACCTTC; CDR3aa: CAISEGAGYTF
j_gene: TRBJ1-2; v_gene: TRBV6-4; abundance: .; len: 13; d_gene: TRBD1; CDR3nt: TGTGCCAGCGGTTTGACAGGGCACTATGGCTACACCTTC; CDR3aa: CASGLTGHYGYTF
j_gene: TRBJ1-1; v_gene: TRBV7-9; abundance: .; len: 15; d_gene: .; CDR3nt: TGTGCCAGCAGCCCCGGTTGGGGGTTGAAGACTGAAGCTTTCTTT; CDR3aa: CASSPGWGLKTEAFF
j_gene: TRBJ1-5; v_gene: TRBV2; abundance: .; len: 17; d_gene: .; CDR3nt: TGTGCCAGCAGTGAAGCCTGGGGGGCACAAGGCAATCAGCCCCAGCATTTT; CDR3aa: CASSEAWGAQGNQPQHF
j_gene: TRBJ2-5; v_gene: TRBV28; abundance: .; len: 13; d_gene: TRBD1; CDR3nt: TGTGCCAGCGGCTACGGGACAGCAGAGACCCAGTACTTC; CDR3aa: CASGYGTAETQYF
j_gene: TRBJ1-1; v_gene: TRBV28; abundance: once; len: 12; d_gene: .; CDR3nt: TGTGCCAGCAGTTTATTCGGGACTGAAGCTTTCTTT; CDR3aa: CASSLFGTEAFF
j_gene: TRBJ1-2; v_gene: TRBV4-3; abundance: .; len: 13; d_gene: TRBD1; CDR3nt: TGCGCCAGCAGCGTGGACAGGGGGCATGGCTACACCTTC; CDR3aa: CASSVDRGHGYTF
j_gene: TRBJ2-6; v_gene: TRBV28; abundance: .; len: 18; d_gene: .; CDR3nt: TGTGCCAGCAACAAAAAGGTGGGAGGGGGCGCTGGGGCCAACGTCCTGACTTTC; CDR3aa: CASNKKVGGGAGANVLTF
j_gene: TRBJ2-7; v_gene: TRBV4-3; abundance: few; len: 14; d_gene: .; CDR3nt: TGCGCCAGCAGCCAAGATAGGGGCCCCTACGAGCAGTACTTC; CDR3aa: CASSQDRGPYEQYF
j_gene: TRBJ2-3; v_gene: TRBV13; abundance: .; len: 17; d_gene: TRBD2; CDR3nt: TGTGCCAGCAGCCACCGGACTAGCCGTCTCTTTTTAGATACGCAGTATTTT; CDR3aa: CASSHRTSRLFLDTQYF
j_gene: TRBJ1-5; v_gene: TRBV7-2; abundance: .; len: 15; d_gene: TRBD1; CDR3nt: TGTGCCAGCAGCCCCCTAGGACAGGGTGGTCAGCCCCAGCATTTT; CDR3aa: CASSPLGQGGQPQHF
j_gene: TRBJ1-6; v_gene: TRBV30; abundance: .; len: 16; d_gene: .; CDR3nt: TGTGCCTGGAGGAGGGACCTAGGGTCCTATAATTCACCCCTCCACTTT; CDR3aa: CAWRRDLGSYNSPLHF
j_gene: TRBJ2-7; v_gene: TRBV19; abundance: .; len: 13; d_gene: .; CDR3nt: TGTGCCAGTAGTAGTCAGGGAAGGGACGAGCAGTACTTC; CDR3aa: CASSSQGRDEQYF
j_gene: TRBJ2-3; v_gene: TRBV9; abundance: .; len: 15; d_gene: .; CDR3nt: TGTGCCAGCAGCGGGCGCACCGGGCACACAGATACGCAGTATTTT; CDR3aa: CASSGRTGHTDTQYF
j_gene: TRBJ1-5; v_gene: TRBV7-9; abundance: .; len: 14; d_gene: .; CDR3nt: TGTGCCAGCAGCTTAGCAGCTACCAATCAGCCCCAGCATTTT; CDR3aa: CASSLAATNQPQHF
j_gene: TRBJ1-5; v_gene: TRBV9; abundance: .; len: 15; d_gene: .; CDR3nt: TGTGCCAGCAGCACTAGTGGGGGTTCCAATCAGCCCCAGCATTTT; CDR3aa: CASSTSGGSNQPQHF
j_gene: TRBJ1-3; v_gene: TRBV5-1; abundance: .; len: 15; d_gene: .; CDR3nt: TGCGCCAGCAGCTCCACAGGAGATTCTGGAAACACCATATATTTT; CDR3aa: CASSSTGDSGNTIYF
j_gene: TRBJ1-3; v_gene: TRBV4-3; abundance: .; len: 15; d_gene: .; CDR3nt: TGCGCCAGCAGCCAAGATCGGACTCTGGGAAACACCATATATTTT; CDR3aa: CASSQDRTLGNTIYF
j_gene: TRBJ2-1; v_gene: TRBV2; abundance: .; len: 16; d_gene: TRBD2; CDR3nt: TGTGCCAGTACTTTCCTAGCGGGGGCCATCTACAATGAGCAGTTCTTC; CDR3aa: CASTFLAGAIYNEQFF
j_gene: TRBJ1-2; v_gene: TRBV19; abundance: .; len: 17; d_gene: TRBD1; CDR3nt: TGTGCCAGTAGTCTACTCCATAATGTGGGACAGGGGAGCGGCTACACCTTC; CDR3aa: CASSLLHNVGQGSGYTF
j_gene: TRBJ2-7; v_gene: TRBV4-3; abundance: .; len: 18; d_gene: TRBD1; CDR3nt: TGCGCCAGCAGCCAAGAGTTGGTTGGGACAGGGGGATTTGTCGAGCAGTACTTC; CDR3aa: CASSQELVGTGGFVEQYF
j_gene: TRBJ2-1; v_gene: TRBV10-3; abundance: .; len: 14; d_gene: TRBD2; CDR3nt: TGTGCCATCATTCGGGGAGGGTCCTACAATGAGCAGTTCTTC; CDR3aa: CAIIRGGSYNEQFF